This T cell receptor (beta chain) came from a study of graft-versus-host responses after intestinal transplantation. Study in general: Multivisceral, liver-intestinal, or isolated intestinal grafts went to recipients. The whole recipient group had anti-thymocyte globulin induction followed by tacrolimus and steroids for about three years.

As regards this clone: The antigen is unknown.

Whole-study results and caveats: GvH clonotypes were identified within recipient marrow, with a subset emerging first in ileum or blood. Researchers found peak circulating GvH clone levels linked to early post-transplant HvG declines.

CDR3 length: 13 residues. The V segment lost 5 bases and the J segment 9 bases; nucleotides outside the gene matches: 7. Per the germline V gene, CDR1 is SGHAT and CDR2 is FQNNGV. Assay: immunoSEQ multiplex PCR; the TCRdb copy retains only in-frame clones and omits some. This sample yields tens of thousands of clones, of which more than 90% are seen a single time; about 0.3% belongs to the top ten. Specimen: unstimulated CD4+ T cells sorted from spleen or lymph node cells, collected before intestinal transplant. The V call is TRBV11-2, the J call TRBJ2-1; 7 nucleotides align to TRBD2. The receptor's source is a human donor who received an intestinal transplant. The CDR3 protein is CASSTRTSGEQFF. The CDR3 DNA sequence: TGTGCCAGCAGCACCCGGACTAGTGGTGAGCAGTTCTTC.